This is a list of T cell receptor beta chains from one sample in a study of T cell responses to AZD1222 COVID-19 vaccine. This table comes from immunoSEQ multiplex PCR, and its TCRdb copy is limited to in-frame clones, with some not included. The sample has 70,000 to 95,000 clones; roughly 90% are singletons. The sample was peripheral blood, taken on day 0 of AZD1222 vaccination. The source of these receptors is an adult in good health. The CDR3 runs from the conserved cysteine through the conserved F or W. The order of the fields is clone size, V gene, J gene, D gene, CDR3 protein, CDR3 DNA. The D gene is left open where the match is weak. Clone size is stated in some rows and not others, as once, few, many or a class when expanded.

clone size: .; V gene: TRBV4-2; J gene: TRBJ2-2; D gene: TRBD2; CDR3 protein: CASSRRKLAGVKDTGELFF; CDR3 DNA: TGTGCCAGCAGCAGAAGAAAACTAGCGGGAGTTAAGGACACCGGGGAGCTGTTTTTT
clone size: .; V gene: TRBV2; J gene: TRBJ1-2; D gene: .; CDR3 protein: CASSDSGNAYGYTF; CDR3 DNA: TGTGCCAGCAGTGATTCCGGAAACGCATATGGCTACACCTTC
clone size: .; V gene: TRBV6-5; J gene: TRBJ1-2; D gene: .; CDR3 protein: CASSYRGDRRARGYTF; CDR3 DNA: TGTGCCAGCAGTTACAGGGGGGACCGCCGAGCAAGAGGCTACACCTTC
clone size: .; V gene: TRBV4-2; J gene: TRBJ2-7; D gene: TRBD1; CDR3 protein: CASSQDRGTGTGRSYEQYF; CDR3 DNA: TGTGCCAGCAGCCAAGATAGGGGGACAGGGACTGGGCGTAGCTACGAGCAGTACTTC
clone size: .; V gene: TRBV6-2/TRBV6-3; J gene: TRBJ2-1; D gene: .; CDR3 protein: CASSGTGSSSYNEQFF; CDR3 DNA: TGTGCCAGCAGTGGAACAGGGTCGAGCTCCTACAATGAGCAGTTCTTC
clone size: .; V gene: TRBV10-3; J gene: TRBJ1-1; D gene: .; CDR3 protein: CAITDMRDTEAFF; CDR3 DNA: TGTGCCATCACGGACATGAGGGACACTGAAGCTTTCTTT
clone size: .; V gene: TRBV7-6; J gene: TRBJ1-2; D gene: TRBD1; CDR3 protein: CASSLGPGGDANYGYTF; CDR3 DNA: TGTGCCAGCAGCTTAGGGCCAGGGGGCGATGCTAATTACGGCTACACCTTC
clone size: .; V gene: TRBV4-1; J gene: TRBJ2-7; D gene: .; CDR3 protein: CASSQTGRDYEQYF; CDR3 DNA: TGCGCCAGCAGCCAGACGGGCAGAGACTACGAGCAGTACTTC
clone size: .; V gene: TRBV2; J gene: TRBJ1-3; D gene: .; CDR3 protein: CASSGGRIFSSGNTIYF; CDR3 DNA: TGTGCCAGCAGTGGGGGACGGATTTTTAGCTCTGGAAACACCATATATTTT
clone size: once; V gene: TRBV18; J gene: TRBJ2-1; D gene: .; CDR3 protein: CASSQDTNNEQFF; CDR3 DNA: TGTGCCAGCTCACAGGACACTAACAATGAGCAGTTCTTC
clone size: once; V gene: TRBV5-1; J gene: TRBJ2-4; D gene: .; CDR3 protein: CASSLATFADIQYF; CDR3 DNA: TGCGCCAGCAGCTTGGCCACCTTCGCAGACATTCAGTACTTC
clone size: .; V gene: TRBV27; J gene: TRBJ1-1; D gene: TRBD1; CDR3 protein: CASKRGQDRTEAFF; CDR3 DNA: TGTGCCAGCAAGAGGGGACAGGATCGGACTGAAGCTTTCTTT
clone size: once; V gene: TRBV5-6; J gene: TRBJ1-2; D gene: .; CDR3 protein: CASSLEAENYGYTF; CDR3 DNA: TGTGCCAGCAGCTTGGAGGCAGAAAACTATGGCTACACCTTC
clone size: .; V gene: TRBV29-1; J gene: TRBJ2-7; D gene: .; CDR3 protein: CSVWLPSSYEQYF; CDR3 DNA: TGCAGCGTTTGGCTACCTAGCTCCTACGAGCAGTACTTC
clone size: .; V gene: TRBV6-2/TRBV6-3; J gene: TRBJ1-1; D gene: .; CDR3 protein: CASSYNRVYTEAFF; CDR3 DNA: TGTGCCAGCAGTTACAACAGAGTGTACACTGAAGCTTTCTTT
clone size: .; V gene: TRBV25-1; J gene: TRBJ2-7; D gene: .; CDR3 protein: CASSEYTGDEQYF; CDR3 DNA: TGTGCCAGCAGTGAATATACGGGGGACGAGCAGTACTTC
clone size: .; V gene: TRBV9; J gene: TRBJ2-1; D gene: .; CDR3 protein: CASSTWTGYNEQFF; CDR3 DNA: TGTGCCAGCAGCACCTGGACTGGGTACAATGAGCAGTTCTTC
clone size: .; V gene: TRBV2; J gene: TRBJ2-3; D gene: TRBD2; CDR3 protein: CASSRASGSTDTQYF; CDR3 DNA: TGTGCCAGCAGTAGGGCTAGCGGGAGCACAGATACGCAGTATTTT
clone size: .; V gene: TRBV18; J gene: TRBJ1-1; D gene: .; CDR3 protein: CASSPGTNMNTEAFF; CDR3 DNA: TGTGCCAGCTCACCGGGGACAAACATGAACACTGAAGCTTTCTTT
clone size: .; V gene: TRBV5-4; J gene: TRBJ1-3; D gene: TRBD1; CDR3 protein: CASSMDRVAGNTIYF; CDR3 DNA: TGTGCCAGCAGCATGGACAGGGTGGCTGGAAACACCATATATTTT
clone size: .; V gene: TRBV11-3; J gene: TRBJ1-1; D gene: .; CDR3 protein: CASRDRAGDEAFF; CDR3 DNA: TGTGCCAGCAGAGACCGTGCAGGGGATGAAGCTTTCTTT
clone size: .; V gene: TRBV7-3; J gene: TRBJ2-1; D gene: .; CDR3 protein: CASSLSREGEQFF; CDR3 DNA: TGTGCCAGCAGCTTATCCCGTGAAGGTGAGCAGTTCTTC
clone size: .; V gene: TRBV9; J gene: TRBJ1-4; D gene: .; CDR3 protein: CASSAGGAIDEKLFF; CDR3 DNA: TGTGCCAGCAGCGCCGGTGGTGCTATTGATGAAAAACTGTTTTTT
clone size: .; V gene: TRBV11-3; J gene: TRBJ2-1; D gene: TRBD2; CDR3 protein: CASSLDLAGLAGNNEQFF; CDR3 DNA: TGTGCCAGCAGCTTAGATCTCGCGGGACTAGCGGGTAACAATGAGCAGTTCTTC
clone size: .; V gene: TRBV27; J gene: TRBJ2-1; D gene: TRBD2; CDR3 protein: CATRTSGSGEQFF; CDR3 DNA: TGTGCCACCCGGACTAGCGGGAGTGGTGAGCAGTTCTTC
clone size: .; V gene: TRBV2; J gene: TRBJ2-3; D gene: TRBD2; CDR3 protein: CASSEKAGLQLVTQYF; CDR3 DNA: TGTGCCAGCAGTGAAAAAGCGGGGCTACAACTCGTTACGCAGTATTTT
clone size: .; V gene: TRBV24-1; J gene: TRBJ1-2; D gene: TRBD1; CDR3 protein: CATSDLIPGQVNGYTF; CDR3 DNA: TGTGCCACCAGTGATTTGATCCCCGGACAGGTGAATGGCTACACCTTC
clone size: .; V gene: TRBV28; J gene: TRBJ1-4; D gene: .; CDR3 protein: CASSLWDRATNEKLFF; CDR3 DNA: TGTGCCAGCAGTTTATGGGACAGAGCAACTAATGAAAAACTGTTTTTT
clone size: .; V gene: TRBV4-1; J gene: TRBJ2-1; D gene: TRBD2; CDR3 protein: CASSQLPGLAGVPLNEQFF; CDR3 DNA: TGCGCCAGCAGCCAACTGCCGGGACTAGCGGGAGTCCCACTCAATGAGCAGTTCTTC
clone size: .; V gene: TRBV7-2; J gene: TRBJ2-2; D gene: TRBD2; CDR3 protein: CASSLVTSGATGELFF; CDR3 DNA: TGTGCCAGCAGCTTAGTTACTAGCGGGGCCACAGGGGAGCTGTTTTTT
clone size: .; V gene: TRBV10-3; J gene: TRBJ2-4; D gene: TRBD1; CDR3 protein: CAISAGQGVAKNIQYF; CDR3 DNA: TGTGCCATCAGTGCGGGGCAGGGGGTAGCCAAAAACATTCAGTACTTC
clone size: .; V gene: TRBV15; J gene: TRBJ1-4; D gene: .; CDR3 protein: CATSRVQGYEKLFF; CDR3 DNA: TGTGCCACCAGCAGAGTGCAGGGGTATGAAAAACTGTTTTTT
clone size: .; V gene: TRBV5-4; J gene: TRBJ2-3; D gene: TRBD2; CDR3 protein: CASSRRLAELTDTQYF; CDR3 DNA: TGTGCCAGCAGCCGCAGACTAGCGGAGCTCACAGATACGCAGTATTTT
clone size: .; V gene: TRBV7-3; J gene: TRBJ1-6; D gene: .; CDR3 protein: CASSLGINSNSPLHF; CDR3 DNA: TGTGCCAGCAGTTTGGGTATTAACTCTAATTCACCCCTCCACTTT
clone size: .; V gene: TRBV13; J gene: TRBJ1-4; D gene: .; CDR3 protein: CASSVGATNEKLFF; CDR3 DNA: TGTGCCAGCAGCGTAGGCGCAACTAATGAAAAACTGTTTTTT
clone size: .; V gene: TRBV11-3; J gene: TRBJ2-1; D gene: .; CDR3 protein: CASSLGRGVFF; CDR3 DNA: TGTGCCAGCAGCTTAGGCAGGGGAGTGTTCTTC
clone size: .; V gene: TRBV3-1/TRBV3-2; J gene: TRBJ1-1; D gene: TRBD1; CDR3 protein: CASSQGQGTTAAFF; CDR3 DNA: TGTGCCAGCAGCCAAGGACAGGGCACCACCGCAGCTTTCTTT
clone size: .; V gene: TRBV2; J gene: TRBJ2-7; D gene: .; CDR3 protein: CASSERAPYEQYF; CDR3 DNA: TGTGCCAGCAGTGAAAGGGCCCCCTACGAGCAGTACTTC
clone size: few; V gene: TRBV2; J gene: TRBJ1-4; D gene: TRBD1; CDR3 protein: CASTGQGASNEKLFF; CDR3 DNA: TGTGCCAGCACCGGGCAGGGGGCATCTAATGAAAAACTGTTTTTT
clone size: .; V gene: TRBV24-1; J gene: TRBJ2-3; D gene: TRBD2; CDR3 protein: CATSDPAVHTSAASTDTQYF; CDR3 DNA: TGTGCCACCAGTGATCCCGCCGTCCACACTAGCGCGGCTAGCACAGATACGCAGTATTTT